This T cell receptor (beta chain) was recovered during a study of T cell repertoires in cytomegalovirus infection. On the study more broadly: Based on public TCR beta signatures, there were indications of CMV infection and of a matching HLA type. The study's findings and limits: Identification of carriers of CMV plus the relevant HLA was achieved through cumulative public TCR beta family frequency.

For this clonotype: Its target is unknown.

Per the germline V gene, CDR1 is SGHAT and CDR2 is FQNNGV. After removal of 6 bases from V and 3 bases from J, the junction contained 3 bases not matched to a gene. The length of the CDR3 is 13 residues. MiXCR was run by TCRdb on the reads, yielding one entry per CDR3 protein. The table has about 830,000 distinct CDR3 sequences, over 25% seen once; the top ten hold over 10%. This sequence was found in a human donor in good health (CMV status not recorded). Some clones in this sample may be carry-over from other donors' samples. The chain employs TRBV11-2 and TRBJ1-2; TRBD1 matches at 8 bases. The sequenced sample was cultured CD8+ T cells from PBMCs, obtained from culture after CMV antigen stimulation. The CDR3 region is CASRQGGDYGYTF. CDR3 coding DNA: TGTGCCAGCAGACAGGGGGGGGACTATGGCTACACCTTC.